The entry below gives a single T cell receptor beta chain sequence along with its context. This clone's antigen is unknown. No base quality values were provided; no much bigger clone lies one nucleotide off. The data stem from a study of STAT3 mutations in large granular lymphocyte leukemia (dated by TCRdb to the late 2010s). General notes on the study: Canonical activating STAT3 mutations were detected in roughly half of the longitudinally sequenced T-LGLL patients. Over half of the T-LGLL patients were given one or more immunosuppressive therapy regimens, and 40% of those treated had a hematologic response. Serial deep sequencing of TCRbeta CDR3 and STAT3 was performed in patients with T-cell large granular lymphocyte leukemia to reconstruct clonal hierarchy and dynamics. From an initial cohort of 200 to 250 LGL patients, approximately 18 representative T-LGLL cases were selected for longitudinal TCRbeta and STAT3 sequencing. A couple of patients with natural killer LGL leukemia were also sequenced longitudinally as controls within the study. Patients were sequenced at 4 time points on average, with the number of samplings per patient ranging from 2 to 8. Study-level results and caveats: The burden of the dominant TCR clone was higher than the STAT3 mutant burden in several patients, which suggests that the STAT3 mutation arose secondarily inside a clone that had already expanded. All T-LGLL patients had at least one immunodominant TCRbeta clonotype, and roughly half had multiple immunodominant subclonotypes. Persisting codominant clonotypes in some patients meant a small but highly pathogenic clone may have been missed. Because no samples were available when a clone first appeared, clonal expansion was inferred from samplings taken at other points. Variable intervals between samplings and differing treatment regimens complicated linking therapy response to changes in TCR clonal burden. TCR clonotype switching after therapy was observed in about 35% of the 18 patients, and all newly emerging clones were found to be STAT3 wild type.

TCRbeta libraries were sequenced on an Illumina MiSeq, and an average of about 40,000 productive templates per sample was obtained. Using multiplex PCR amplification, the immunoSEQ assay generated the TCRbeta CDR3 libraries. Per the source publication's procedure: Repertoire diversity was calculated as previously defined, and values close to 0 indicated extremely monoclonal samples. TCRdb carries this immuneACCESS record with in-frame sequences only. Its versions omit some clonotypes, under half of them owing to an unresolved V gene in the studies checked, with the rest unexplained. V and J calls and clone size are those listed in that table; D and trimming were worked out from the DNA. The sample data list 15,000 to 20,000 clones, and 84% of these were observed just once. About 8.1% of the sample rests with the top ten. DNA was extracted from blood mononuclear cells, with the same DNA used for both TCR and STAT3 sequencing.

The CDR3, from cysteine to phenylalanine, totals 15 residues. The entry retains the CDR3 DNA only, 45 bases that are in frame from base 1. V lost 7 bases and J lost 3 bases; the stretch between them is 18 bases long. Based on the germline V gene, the CDR1 and CDR2 sequences are SNHLY and FYNNEI. This receptor chain uses TRBV2 and TRBJ2-5, and TRBD1 may be the D gene, going by 6 matching bases. The source of this sequence is a middle-aged man with T-cell large granular lymphocyte leukemia. Some clones in this sample may be carry-over from other donors' samples. The age is the age at diagnosis. Material for sequencing was peripheral blood mononuclear cells. Here is the DNA: TGTGCCAGCACCAACGAGGGGGACACTGAAGAGACCCAGTACTTC. This translates into CASTNEGDTEETQYF. Where the CDR3 stops, the reference TRBV2 and TRBJ2-5 genes take over; the full variable domain is EPEVTQTPSHQVTQMGQEVILRCVPISNHLYFYWYRQILGQKVEFLVSFYNNEISEKSEIFDDQFSVERPDGSNFTLKIRSTKLEDSAMYFCASTNEGDTEETQYFGPGTRLLVL.